This TCR beta chain was sequenced for a study of blood T cell repertoires in COVID-19. At the level of the study: There were acute and convalescent COVID-19 samples, and they came from the United States, Italy and Spain. Sample material is recorded as cDNA or gDNA derived from T cells, B-cell-depleted T cells, or PBMCs.

Looked up from germline, CDR1 is SGHNT and CDR2 is YYREEE (reference sequence). The V gene lost 1 base and the J gene lost 3 bases, with 7 bases spanning the gap. The CDR3 is 14 residues long. In the source study's methods: Amplification of reference gene primers provided the estimated nucleated cell counts. Generated by immunoSEQ multiplex PCR, the TCRdb table keeps only in-frame clones and is missing some. The V and J calls and clone size come from that table; D and trimming were worked out from the DNA. Seen here are about 440,000 clones, less than 95% observed once, and the top ten hold roughly 0.66%. Grouping used clinical history reported by participants in a survey and questionnaire.

Sequenced input: PBMCs or T cells enriched from blood (not recorded which). This receptor was obtained from a man between 18 and 29 years old who had recovered from COVID-19. J is TRBJ2-2 and V is TRBV5-4, with no clear D. The CDR3 here is CASSLSSHTGELFF. In DNA, the CDR3 is TGTGCCAGCAGCTTGTCCTCCCACACCGGGGAGCTGTTTTTT.